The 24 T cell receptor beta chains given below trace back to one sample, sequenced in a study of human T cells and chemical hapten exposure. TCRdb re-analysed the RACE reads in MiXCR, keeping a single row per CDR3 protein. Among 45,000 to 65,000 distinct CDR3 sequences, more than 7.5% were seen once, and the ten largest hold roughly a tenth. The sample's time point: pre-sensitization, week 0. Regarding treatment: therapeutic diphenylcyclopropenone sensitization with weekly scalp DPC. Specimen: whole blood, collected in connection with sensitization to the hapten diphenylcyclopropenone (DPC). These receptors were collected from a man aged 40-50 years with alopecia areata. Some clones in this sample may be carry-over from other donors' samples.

The CDR3 reads CASSFGHSRGDTQYF. CDR3 DNA sequence: TGCGCCAGCAGCTTCGGTCATAGCCGCGGAGATACGCAGTATTTT. This chain links TRBV5-1 with TRBJ2-3; the D is unclear. The CDR3 spans 15 residues. V lost 2 bases and J lost 5, with 15 bases in between. Per germline, CDR1 SGHRS and CDR2 YFSETQ.

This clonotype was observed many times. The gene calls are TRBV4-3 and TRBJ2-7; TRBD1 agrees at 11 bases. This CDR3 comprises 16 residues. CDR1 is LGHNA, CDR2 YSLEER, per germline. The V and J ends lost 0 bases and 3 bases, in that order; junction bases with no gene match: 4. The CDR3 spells CASSQDTGTGGYEQYF. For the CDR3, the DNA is TGCGCCAGCAGCCAAGATACCGGGACAGGGGGCTACGAGCAGTACTTC.

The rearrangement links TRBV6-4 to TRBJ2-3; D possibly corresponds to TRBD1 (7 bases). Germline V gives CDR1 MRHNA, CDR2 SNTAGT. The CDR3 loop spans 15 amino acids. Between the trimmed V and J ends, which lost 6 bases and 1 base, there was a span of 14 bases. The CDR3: CASRAQGTGTDTQYF. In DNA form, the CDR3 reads TGTGCCAGCAGGGCACAGGGGACTGGCACAGATACGCAGTATTTT.

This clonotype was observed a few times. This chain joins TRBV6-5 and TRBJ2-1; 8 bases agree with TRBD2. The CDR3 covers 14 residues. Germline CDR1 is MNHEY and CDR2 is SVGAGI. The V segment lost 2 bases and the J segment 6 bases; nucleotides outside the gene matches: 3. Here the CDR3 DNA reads TGTGCCAGCAGTTACACTCGGGGGGGCAATGAGCAGTTCTTC. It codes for CASSYTRGGNEQFF.

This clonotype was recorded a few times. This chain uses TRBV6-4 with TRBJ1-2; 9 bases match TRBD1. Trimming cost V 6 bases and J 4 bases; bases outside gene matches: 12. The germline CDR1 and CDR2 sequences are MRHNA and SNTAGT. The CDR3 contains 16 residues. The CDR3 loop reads CASSPEPGQGTYGYTF. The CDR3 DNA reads TGTGCCAGCAGCCCCGAACCGGGACAGGGAACCTATGGCTACACCTTC.

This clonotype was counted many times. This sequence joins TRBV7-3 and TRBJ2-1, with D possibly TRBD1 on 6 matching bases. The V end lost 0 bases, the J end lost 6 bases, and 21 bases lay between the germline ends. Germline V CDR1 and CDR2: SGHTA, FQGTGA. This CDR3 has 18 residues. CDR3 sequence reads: CASSLTGPRDNWPNEQFF. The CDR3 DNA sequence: TGTGCCAGCAGCTTAACAGGGCCCCGGGACAATTGGCCCAATGAGCAGTTCTTC. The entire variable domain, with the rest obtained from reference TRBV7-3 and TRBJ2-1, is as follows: GAGVSQTPSNKVTEKGKYVELRCDPISGHTALYWYRQSLGQGPEFLIYFQGTGAADDSGLPNDRFFAVRPEGSVSTLKIQRTERGDSAVYLCASSLTGPRDNWPNEQFFGPGTRLTVL.

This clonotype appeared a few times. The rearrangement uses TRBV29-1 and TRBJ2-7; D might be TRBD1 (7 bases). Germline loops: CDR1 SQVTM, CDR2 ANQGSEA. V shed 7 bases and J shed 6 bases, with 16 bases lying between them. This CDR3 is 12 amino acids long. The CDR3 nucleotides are TGCAGCGCCGCGGGACAGTTTGGCGAGCAGTACTTC. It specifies CSAAGQFGEQYF.

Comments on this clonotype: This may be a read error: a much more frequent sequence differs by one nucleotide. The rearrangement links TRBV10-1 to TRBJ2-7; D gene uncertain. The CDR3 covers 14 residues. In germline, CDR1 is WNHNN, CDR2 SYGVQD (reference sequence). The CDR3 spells CASSEARSAYERYF. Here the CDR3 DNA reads TGCGCCAGCAGTGAAGCGCGGTCGGCCTACGAGCGGTACTTC.

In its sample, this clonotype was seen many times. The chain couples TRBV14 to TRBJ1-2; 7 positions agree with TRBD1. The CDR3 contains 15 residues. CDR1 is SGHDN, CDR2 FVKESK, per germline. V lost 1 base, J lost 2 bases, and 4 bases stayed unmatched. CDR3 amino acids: CASSQAPGQNYGYTF. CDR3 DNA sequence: TGTGCCAGCAGCCAAGCCCCGGGACAGAACTATGGCTACACCTTC.

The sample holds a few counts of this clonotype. DNA of the CDR3: TGCGCCAGCAGCTTGGCCGTGGAGATCAATGAGCAGTTCTTC. It encodes CASSLAVEINEQFF. The V and J genes are TRBV5-1 and TRBJ2-1; no reliable D call. This CDR3 has 14 amino acids. From germline, CDR1 is SGHRS and CDR2 YFSETQ. Trimming stripped 0 bases from V and 6 bases from J, with 10 bases between. Full variable domain (outside the CDR3, taken from reference TRBV5-1 and TRBJ2-1): KAGVTQTPRYLIKTRGQQVTLSCSPISGHRSVSWYQQTPGQGLQFLFEYFSETQRNKGNFPGRFSGRQFSNSRSEMNVSTLELGDSALYLCASSLAVEINEQFFGPGTRLTVL.

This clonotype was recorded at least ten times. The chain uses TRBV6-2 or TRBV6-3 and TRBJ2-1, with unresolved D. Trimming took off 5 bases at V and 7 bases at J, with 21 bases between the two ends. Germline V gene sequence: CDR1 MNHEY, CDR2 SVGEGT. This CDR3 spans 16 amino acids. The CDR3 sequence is CASSPAPRPPTNEQFF. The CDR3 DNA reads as TGTGCCAGCAGTCCTGCCCCCCGACCACCGACGAATGAGCAGTTCTTC.

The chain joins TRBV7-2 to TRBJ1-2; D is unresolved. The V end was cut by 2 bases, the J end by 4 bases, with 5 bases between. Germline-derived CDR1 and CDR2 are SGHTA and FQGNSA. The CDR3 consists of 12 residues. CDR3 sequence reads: CASSLTTYGYTF. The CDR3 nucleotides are TGTGCCAGCAGCTTAACTACCTATGGCTACACCTTC.

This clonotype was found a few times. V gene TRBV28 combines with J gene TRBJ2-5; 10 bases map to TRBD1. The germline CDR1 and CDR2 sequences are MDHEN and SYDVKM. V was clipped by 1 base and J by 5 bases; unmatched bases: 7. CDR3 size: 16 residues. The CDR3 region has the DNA TGTGCCAGCAGTTTATCCGGGACAGGGGTCGAGGAGACCCAGTACTTC. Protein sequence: CASSLSGTGVEETQYF.

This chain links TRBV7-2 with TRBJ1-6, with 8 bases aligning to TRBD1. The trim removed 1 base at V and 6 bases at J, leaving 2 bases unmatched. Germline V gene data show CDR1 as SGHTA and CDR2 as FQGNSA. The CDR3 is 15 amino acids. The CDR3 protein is CASSLVQGVNSPLHF. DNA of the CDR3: TGTGCCAGCAGCTTAGTACAGGGGGTTAATTCACCCCTCCACTTT.

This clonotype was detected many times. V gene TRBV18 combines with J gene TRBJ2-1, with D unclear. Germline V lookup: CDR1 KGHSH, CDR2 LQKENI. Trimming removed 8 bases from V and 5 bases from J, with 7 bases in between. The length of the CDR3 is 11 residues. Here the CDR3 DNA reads TGTGCCAGCAGCTTAAACAATGAGCAGTTCTTC. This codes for CASSLNNEQFF.

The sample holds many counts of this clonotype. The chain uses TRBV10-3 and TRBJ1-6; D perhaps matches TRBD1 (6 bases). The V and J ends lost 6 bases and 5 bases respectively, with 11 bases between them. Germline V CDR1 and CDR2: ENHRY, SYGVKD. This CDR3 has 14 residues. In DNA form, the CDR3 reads TGTGCCATCAGACGGACAGAAGATAATTCACCCCTCCACTTT. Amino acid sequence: CAIRRTEDNSPLHF.

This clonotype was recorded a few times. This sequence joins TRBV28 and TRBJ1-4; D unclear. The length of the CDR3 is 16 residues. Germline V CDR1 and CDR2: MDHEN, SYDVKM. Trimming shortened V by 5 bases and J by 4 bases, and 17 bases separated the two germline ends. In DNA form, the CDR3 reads TGTGCCAGCAGTCAGTCCGTACAAGGATTTAATGAAAAACTGTTTTTT. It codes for CASSQSVQGFNEKLFF.

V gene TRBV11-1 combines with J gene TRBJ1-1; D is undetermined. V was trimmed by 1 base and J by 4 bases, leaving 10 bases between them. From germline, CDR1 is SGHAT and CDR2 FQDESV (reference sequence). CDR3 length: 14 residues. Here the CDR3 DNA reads TGTGCCAGCAGCTTAGAGGACGTGCGCACTGAAGCTTTCTTT. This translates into CASSLEDVRTEAFF.

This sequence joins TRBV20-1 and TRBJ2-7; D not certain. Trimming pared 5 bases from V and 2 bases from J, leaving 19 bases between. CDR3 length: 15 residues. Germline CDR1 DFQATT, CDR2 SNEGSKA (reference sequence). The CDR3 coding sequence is TGCAGTGCTGCCCAATTAGATCCACCTACCTACGAGCAGTACTTC. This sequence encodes CSAAQLDPPTYEQYF.

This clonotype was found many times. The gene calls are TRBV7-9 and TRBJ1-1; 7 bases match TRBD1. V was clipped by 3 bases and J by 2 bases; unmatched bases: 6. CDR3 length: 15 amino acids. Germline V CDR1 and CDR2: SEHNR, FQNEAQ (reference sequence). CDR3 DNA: TGTGCCAGCAGCTTCCTCACAGGGGTTAACACTGAAGCTTTCTTT. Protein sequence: CASSFLTGVNTEAFF.

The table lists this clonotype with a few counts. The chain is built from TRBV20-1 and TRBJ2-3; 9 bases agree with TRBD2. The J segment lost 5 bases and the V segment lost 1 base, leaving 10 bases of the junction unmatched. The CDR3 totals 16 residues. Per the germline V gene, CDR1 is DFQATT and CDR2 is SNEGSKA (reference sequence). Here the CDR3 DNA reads TGCAGTGCTAGAGGGGCTAGCGGGGACGAGTTAGATACGCAGTATTTT. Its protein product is CSARGASGDELDTQYF.

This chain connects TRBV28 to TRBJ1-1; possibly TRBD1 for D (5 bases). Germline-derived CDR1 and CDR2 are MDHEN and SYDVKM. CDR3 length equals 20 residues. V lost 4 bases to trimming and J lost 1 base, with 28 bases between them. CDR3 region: CASSWIPGYNQGMTNTEAFF. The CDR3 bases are TGTGCCAGCAGTTGGATACCAGGGTATAACCAGGGAATGACGAACACTGAAGCTTTCTTT.

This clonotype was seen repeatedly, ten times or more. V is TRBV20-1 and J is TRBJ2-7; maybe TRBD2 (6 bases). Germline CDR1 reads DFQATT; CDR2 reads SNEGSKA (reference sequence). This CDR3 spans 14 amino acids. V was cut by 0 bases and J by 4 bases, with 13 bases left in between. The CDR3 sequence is CSARDTGVGYEQYF. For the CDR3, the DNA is TGCAGTGCTAGAGATACGGGAGTCGGATACGAGCAGTACTTC.

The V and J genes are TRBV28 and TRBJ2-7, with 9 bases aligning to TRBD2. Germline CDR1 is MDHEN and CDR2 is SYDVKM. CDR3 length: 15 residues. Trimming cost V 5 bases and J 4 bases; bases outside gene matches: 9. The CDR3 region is CASSAVGGRAYEQYF. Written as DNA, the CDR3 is TGTGCCAGCAGTGCGGTTGGCGGGAGGGCGTACGAGCAGTACTTC.